Shown below are 30 T cell receptor beta chains from a single sample sequenced in a study of cytomegalovirus exposure and HLA in healthy donors. In the PCR, 60 Vbeta and 13 Jbeta primers were used. Using immunoSEQ multiplex PCR, the repertoire was profiled, and TCRdb retains in-frame clones only, with some absent. The sample contains around 160,000 clones, roughly 80% of which appear only once. Material: PBMCs. The receptors were sampled from a middle-aged woman in good health and CMV-seropositive.

This clone was seen just once. The chain has TRBV10-3 and TRBJ2-7, with a weak D call TRBD2 (5 bases). The V end was cut by 10 bases, the J end by 2 bases, with 12 bases between. This CDR3 region has 12 residues. CDR1 ENHRY and CDR2 SYGVKD come from the germline V gene. This CDR3 reads CATAEITYEQYF. The CDR3 nucleotides are TGTGCCACAGCGGAGATAACCTACGAGCAGTACTTC.

For this clone: Other DNA variants within this sample encode the same CDR3. The chain combines TRBV10-3 with TRBJ1-2; 7 nucleotides match TRBD1. Germline-derived CDR1 and CDR2 are ENHRY and SYGVKD. There are 12 residues in the CDR3. V lost 4 bases, J lost 4 bases, and 0 bases stayed unmatched. The chain's CDR3 is CAISGQGYGYTF. Written as DNA, the CDR3 is TGTGCCATCAGTGGACAGGGCTATGGCTACACCTTC.

V usage is TRBV5-4 and J usage is TRBJ1-6; no reliable D call. CDR1 is SGHNT and CDR2 is YYREEE in the germline V gene (reference sequence). Trimming took off 0 bases at V and 8 bases at J, with 6 bases between the two ends. This CDR3 is built from 13 residues. The CDR3 spells CASSLAEDSPLHF. The CDR3 DNA reads TGTGCCAGCAGCTTGGCTGAGGATTCACCCCTCCACTTT.

The sample holds a few counts of this clone. The rearrangement uses TRBV30 and TRBJ1-2; TRBD1 matches 9 bases. V gave up 8 bases and J gave up 8 bases; unmatched junction bases: 12. The CDR3 is 13 amino acids. Germline-derived CDR1 and CDR2 are GTSNPN and SVGIG (reference sequence). The CDR3 protein is CARSNRGRSGYTF. Here the CDR3 DNA reads TGTGCCCGATCGAACAGGGGGCGATCCGGCTACACCTTC.

The chain employs TRBV19 and TRBJ2-2; D ambiguous. CDR1 is LNHDA and CDR2 is SQIVND in the germline V gene (reference sequence). The CDR3 length is 12 residues. V dropped 7 bases and J dropped 6 bases, with 9 bases sitting between them. The CDR3 region is CASKFSSGELFF. CDR3 coding DNA: TGTGCCAGTAAATTCTCTTCCGGGGAGCTGTTTTTT.

This CDR3 reads CASSLVASGTYEQYF. The CDR3 nucleotides are TGCGCCAGCAGCTTGGTGGCTAGCGGCACCTACGAGCAGTACTTC. The rearrangement joins TRBV5-1 to TRBJ2-5; 7 nucleotides agree with TRBD2. The J call is uncertain, as TRBJ2-7 better fits the DNA end. Germline loops: CDR1 SGHRS, CDR2 YFSETQ. This CDR3 is built from 15 residues.

The chain is built from TRBV19 and TRBJ2-3, with D possibly matching TRBD2 (5 bases). Between the trimmed V and J ends, which lost 3 bases and 2 bases, there was a span of 9 bases. The CDR3 is 14 residues long. Germline V gene data show CDR1 as LNHDA and CDR2 as SQIVND (reference sequence). The DNA of the CDR3 is TGTGCCAGTAGTATTTACGGGATCACAGATACGCAGTATTTT. This encodes CASSIYGITDTQYF.

This chain uses TRBV28 with TRBJ2-7; weak D call: TRBD2 (5 bases). Germline V lookup: CDR1 MDHEN, CDR2 SYDVKM. The V and J ends lost 2 bases and 7 bases respectively, with 12 bases between them. The CDR3 has 13 residues. The CDR3 DNA is TGTGCCAGCAGTTTACGGACGGACTGGGAGCAGTACTTC. Translating gives CASSLRTDWEQYF.

V usage is TRBV19 and J usage is TRBJ2-1; 12 bases match TRBD1. There are 16 residues in the CDR3. Per the germline V gene, CDR1 is LNHDA and CDR2 is SQIVND (reference sequence). Trimming at V came to 5 bases and at J to 7 bases, leaving 9 bases not matched to a gene. The CDR3 protein is CASSDPGTGGINEQFF. CDR3 in DNA: TGTGCCAGTAGTGACCCCGGGACAGGGGGCATAAATGAGCAGTTCTTC.

The J gene is TRBJ2-5, the V gene TRBV4-1, with 8 bases that match TRBD2. The length of the CDR3 is 17 residues. The V gene end was trimmed by 1 base and the J gene end by 1 base; junction bases not matched to a gene: 8. Per the germline V gene, CDR1 is MGHRA and CDR2 is YSYEKL. CDR3 region: CASSQGGIAGPQETQYF. CDR3 coding DNA: TGCGCCAGCAGCCAAGGGGGAATAGCGGGGCCCCAAGAGACCCAGTACTTC.

The chain couples TRBV11-2 to TRBJ2-3; D may be TRBD2 (6 bases). The CDR3 is 13 amino acids. The V gene's germline CDR1 is SGHAT and CDR2 FQNNGV. Trimming cost V 5 bases and J 14 bases, with 20 bases left between them. CDR3 loop: CASSRLTAGLLYF. In DNA, the CDR3 is TGTGCCAGCAGCCGATTAACAGCGGGTCTATTGTATTTT.

The chain carries TRBV2 and TRBJ2-1, with D tentatively TRBD2 (6 bases). The germline gives CDR1 SNHLY, CDR2 FYNNEI. Trimming took 3 bases from V and 10 from J, leaving 19 bases between them. The CDR3 length is 15 residues. The CDR3 loop is CASSDWVAVPPEQFF. As DNA, the CDR3 is TGTGCCAGCAGTGACTGGGTAGCGGTACCCCCGGAGCAGTTCTTC.

The V gene is TRBV27, the J gene TRBJ2-7; possibly TRBD1 for D (6 bases). V was cut by 2 bases and J by 2 bases, with 7 bases left in between. This CDR3 has 13 amino acids. Germline V gives CDR1 MNHEY, CDR2 SMNVEV (reference sequence). The CDR3 sequence: CASSLTGPYEQYF. CDR3 coding DNA: TGTGCCAGCAGTTTAACAGGGCCCTACGAGCAGTACTTC.

V usage is TRBV2 and J usage is TRBJ2-7, with TRBD1 as a possible D gene (5 bases). This CDR3 is 13 amino acids long. Germline CDR1 is SNHLY and CDR2 is FYNNEI. Trimming stripped 8 bases from V and 1 base from J, with 12 bases between. CDR3: CASGVRGSYEQYF. The DNA of the CDR3 is TGTGCCAGCGGGGTAAGGGGTTCCTACGAGCAGTACTTC. The full variable domain, with the rest looked up from reference TRBV2 and TRBJ2-7, is EPEVTQTPSHQVTQMGQEVILRCVPISNHLYFYWYRQILGQKVEFLVSFYNNEISEKSEIFDDQFSVERPDGSNFTLKIRSTKLEDSAMYFCASGVRGSYEQYFGPGTRLTVT.

This clone was found once. The genes are TRBV6-1 and TRBJ1-2; 9 bases align to TRBD1. The CDR3 runs 15 residues. V shed 8 bases, J shed 2 bases, and the junction held 9 bases outside the gene matches. Germline V gene lookup returns CDR1 MNHNS and CDR2 SASEGT. In DNA form, the CDR3 reads TGTGCCAGCCTTCCCGGGACAGGGTACAACTATGGCTACACCTTC. Its protein is CASLPGTGYNYGYTF.

This clone appeared once. The chain carries TRBV15 and TRBJ2-7; D might be TRBD2 (5 bases). The CDR3 totals 17 residues. The ends were cut back, 0 bases at V and 2 bases at J, with 17 bases in the middle. Germline loops: CDR1 LNHNV, CDR2 YYDKDF (reference sequence). This CDR3 is CATSREGRQPITYEQYF. In DNA form, the CDR3 reads TGTGCCACCAGCAGAGAAGGGAGACAACCTATCACCTACGAGCAGTACTTC.

The chain has TRBV10-1 and TRBJ2-7, with 8 bases fitting TRBD1. CDR1 and CDR2 from the germline V gene are WNHNN and SYGVQD (reference sequence). This CDR3 has 15 residues. Losses at the gene ends were 4 bases for V and 6 bases for J; bases not matched to a gene: 11. DNA for the CDR3: TGCGCCAGCAGTGGAGACAGGGGAAGGCGCGGCGAGCAGTACTTC. Protein sequence: CASSGDRGRRGEQYF.

The chain recombines TRBV9 with TRBJ1-3; TRBD1 matches 7 bases. Germline CDR1 is SGDLS and CDR2 is YYNGEE. The trim removed 4 bases at V and 9 bases at J, leaving 10 bases unmatched. The CDR3 loop spans 14 amino acids. This chain's CDR3 is CASSSSDRAGTIYF. CDR3 DNA sequence: TGTGCCAGCAGCTCAAGCGACAGGGCCGGCACCATATATTTT.

The rearrangement joins TRBV11-2 to TRBJ2-4; 7 nucleotides line up with TRBD1. CDR1 SGHAT and CDR2 FQNNGV come from the germline V gene. Germline trimming cut 2 bases from V and 7 bases from J; bases unmatched to any gene: 8. This CDR3 spans 15 amino acids. CDR3 amino acids: CASSLNRTGRNIQYF. The DNA for the CDR3 is TGTGCCAGCAGCTTAAACCGGACAGGACGGAACATTCAGTACTTC.

This chain joins TRBV6-1 and TRBJ2-1, with D perhaps matching TRBD1 (5 bases). With 4 bases removed from V and 0 bases from J, the gap between germline ends came to 13 bases. This CDR3 has 16 amino acids. The V gene's germline CDR1 is MNHNS and CDR2 SASEGT. CDR3 nucleotides: TGTGCCAGCAGTGGGGGCGAGAGGAGCTCCTACAATGAGCAGTTCTTC. It codes for CASSGGERSSYNEQFF.

This CDR3 is CASSKGQNYEQYF. The CDR3 coding sequence is TGTGCCAGCAGCAAGGGACAGAACTACGAGCAGTACTTC. The V call is TRBV21-1, the J call TRBJ2-7; the D call in the table, TRBD1, was not verified against the DNA. TRBV21-1 is recorded as a pseudogene. This CDR3 contains 13 residues.

This clone occurred once. This chain connects TRBV5-4 to TRBJ2-2; maybe TRBD1 (6 bases). Germline lookup yields CDR1 SGHNT and CDR2 YYREEE (reference sequence). The ends were cut back, 4 bases at V and 1 base at J, with 14 bases in the middle. This CDR3 region has 16 residues. The CDR3 spells CASSGSPGQNTGELFF. As DNA, the CDR3 is TGTGCCAGCAGCGGATCACCGGGACAGAACACCGGGGAGCTGTTTTTT. The full variable domain, its missing parts supplied by reference TRBV5-4 and TRBJ2-2, is ETGVTQSPTHLIKTRGQQVTLRCSSQSGHNTVSWYQQALGQGPQFIFQYYREEENGRGNFPPRFSGLQFPNYSSELNVNALELDDSALYLCASSGSPGQNTGELFFGEGSRLTVL.

V is TRBV10-3 and J is TRBJ2-3; 10 bases fit TRBD2. J lost 2 bases, V lost 2 bases, and 1 base had no gene match. The CDR3 totals 15 residues. Germline V gene sequence: CDR1 ENHRY, CDR2 SYGVKD. This CDR3 is CAISEGLAATDTQYF. The CDR3 bases are TGTGCCATCAGTGAGGGACTAGCGGCCACAGATACGCAGTATTTT.

J is TRBJ1-1 and V is TRBV5-8, with a tentative D call TRBD1 (5 bases). From germline, CDR1 is SGHTS and CDR2 YDEGEE. V was pared by 0 bases and J by 2 bases, with 8 bases between. The CDR3 spans 14 residues. The CDR3: CASSLGQPNTEAFF. DNA for the CDR3: TGTGCCAGCAGCTTGGGACAGCCAAACACTGAAGCTTTCTTT.

The rearrangement uses TRBV28 and TRBJ1-2; D remains ambiguous. Trimming took off 2 bases at V and 0 bases at J, with 10 bases between the two ends. The CDR3 loop spans 15 amino acids. CDR1 and CDR2 (germline): MDHEN, SYDVKM. The CDR3 region has the DNA TGTGCCAGCAGTTTAAGGCGGATGACTAACTATGGCTACACCTTC. It yields the protein CASSLRRMTNYGYTF.

This chain connects TRBV11-2 to TRBJ2-1, with a weak D call TRBD1 (6 bases). V lost 1 base to trimming and J lost 6 bases, with 13 bases between them. This CDR3 spans 15 amino acids. Germline CDR1 is SGHAT and CDR2 is FQNNGV. In DNA, the CDR3 is TGTGCCAGCAGCTTAGCCAGGGGCAGGGCCAATGAGCAGTTCTTC. Its translation: CASSLARGRANEQFF. Combining the CDR3 with reference TRBV11-2 and TRBJ2-1 gives the whole variable domain EAGVAQSPRYKIIEKRQSVAFWCNPISGHATLYWYQQILGQGPKLLIQFQNNGVVDDSQLPKDRFSAERLKGVDSTLKIQPAKLEDSAVYLCASSLARGRANEQFFGPGTRLTVL.

In its sample, this clone was seen a few times. This sequence joins TRBV7-6 and TRBJ2-7; the D gene is possibly TRBD1 (5 bases). The CDR3 runs to 14 residues. Per germline, CDR1 SGHVS and CDR2 FNYEAQ. V lost 4 bases, J lost 0 bases, and 10 bases lay in between. The CDR3 DNA reads as TGTGCCAGCAGCTCCAGACAGAGCTCCTACGAGCAGTACTTC. Amino acids: CASSSRQSSYEQYF.

This chain uses TRBV7-9 with TRBJ2-1, with 8 bases that match TRBD1. The CDR3 has 17 amino acids. V gave up 5 bases and J gave up 12 bases; unmatched junction bases: 21. The germline V gene has CDR1 SEHNR and CDR2 FQNEAQ (reference sequence). CDR3: CASSRPGAGQVPRRQFF. The CDR3 coding sequence is TGTGCCAGCAGCCGTCCCGGGGCGGGACAGGTACCCAGGCGGCAGTTCTTC.

This clone was counted once. This chain joins TRBV2 and TRBJ2-6; 9 nucleotides line up with TRBD1. This CDR3 is 17 amino acids long. The germline V gene encodes CDR1 SNHLY and CDR2 FYNNEI. The trim removed 6 bases at V and 2 bases at J, leaving 8 bases unmatched. Here the CDR3 reads CASRTGGRGTGANVLTF. The CDR3 DNA is TGTGCCAGCAGGACAGGGGGTAGGGGGACTGGGGCCAACGTCCTGACTTTC.

This sequence joins TRBV6-5 and TRBJ2-1; possible D gene TRBD2, 6 bases. Per the germline V gene, CDR1 is MNHEY and CDR2 is SVGAGI. V dropped 6 bases and J dropped 3 bases, with 9 bases sitting between them. The CDR3 length is 13 residues. The DNA of the CDR3 is TGTGCCAGCAGCTCGGGACTCTACAATGAGCAGTTCTTC. Translated: CASSSGLYNEQFF.